Shown below are 15 T cell receptor beta chains from a single sample sequenced in a study of monozygotic twins with inflammatory bowel disease. TCRdb re-called the 5' RACE reads; one entry per CDR3 protein, DNA not given. The sample holds some 170,000 distinct CDR3 sequences. The specimen was blood. Receptors were obtained from a human donor with ulcerative colitis or Crohn's disease, or a healthy co-twin of an affected twin (not recorded which).

This chain joins TRBV3-1 and TRBJ2-5; TCRdb lists TRBD2, though no DNA is available to test this call. Germline V gives CDR1 LGHDT, CDR2 YNNKEL (reference sequence). This CDR3 contains 14 residues. This chain's CDR3 is CASSWTEYQETQYF.

The rearrangement links TRBV7-9 to TRBJ2-7; TCRdb's D call of TRBD1 is untestable without DNA. In germline, CDR1 is SEHNR, CDR2 FQNEAQ (reference sequence). There are 14 residues in the CDR3. CDR3 loop: CASSLLTEPDEQYF. Complete variable domain (other parts from reference TRBV7-9 and TRBJ2-7): DTGVSQNPRHKITKRGQNVTFRCDPISEHNRLYWYRQTLGQGPEFLTYFQNEAQLEKSRLLSDRFSAERPKGSFSTLEIQRTEQGDSAMYLCASSLLTEPDEQYFGPGTRLTVT.

V and J are TRBV19 and TRBJ2-1; there is no DNA to check the TCRdb D call of TRBD1. This CDR3 comprises 14 residues. The V gene's germline CDR1 is LNHDA and CDR2 SQIVND (reference sequence). The CDR3 sequence is CASLSGVPYNEQFF.

The chain links TRBV29-1 to TRBJ2-3; TCRdb proposes TRBD1, but this gene call is untestable without DNA. Germline CDR1 and CDR2: SQVTM and ANQGSEA. The CDR3 totals 14 residues. CDR3 sequence: CSVVTGGFTDTQYF.

The J gene is TRBJ2-1, the V gene TRBV28; with no DNA, the TCRdb D assignment of TRBD1 cannot be verified. The CDR3 has 19 amino acids. The germline CDR1 and CDR2 sequences are MDHEN and SYDVKM. CDR3: CASSSLHRENDASYNEQFF.

V gene TRBV24-1 combines with J gene TRBJ2-1; there is no DNA to check the TCRdb D call of TRBD1. Per the germline V gene, CDR1 is KGHDR and CDR2 is SFDVKD. This CDR3 comprises 16 residues. The CDR3 loop is CATSDPRGISYNEQFF.

This chain connects TRBV2 to TRBJ2-1. The length of the CDR3 is 13 residues. Per the germline V gene, CDR1 is SNHLY and CDR2 is FYNNEI. CDR3 amino acids: CASSEAGWNEQFF.

Here the CDR3 reads CASSPRGPGTSAMNTEAFF. This chain joins TRBV18 and TRBJ1-1. Germline loops: CDR1 KGHSH, CDR2 LQKENI. CDR3 size: 19 residues. The full variable domain, rest sourced from reference TRBV18 and TRBJ1-1, is NAGVMQNPRHLVRRRGQEARLRCSPMKGHSHVYWYRQLPEEGLKFMVYLQKENIIDESGMPKERFSAEFPKEGPSILRIQQVVRGDSAAYFCASSPRGPGTSAMNTEAFFGQGTRLTVV.

J is TRBJ2-3 and V is TRBV28; TCRdb names TRBD1, which stays unverified in the absence of DNA. Germline loops: CDR1 MDHEN, CDR2 SYDVKM. The CDR3 contains 15 residues. The CDR3 is CASTLPTGGTDTQYF.

The chain employs TRBV10-3 and TRBJ2-7; there is no DNA to check the TCRdb D call of TRBD1. CDR3 size: 12 residues. CDR1 ENHRY and CDR2 SYGVKD come from the germline V gene. CDR3 sequence: CASTQGSDEQYF.

This chain connects TRBV27 to TRBJ2-7; the TCRdb call, TRBD1, lacks DNA for checking. Germline loops: CDR1 MNHEY, CDR2 SMNVEV (reference sequence). The length of the CDR3 is 15 residues. The CDR3 sequence: CASSLSPTGGNEQYF.

The chain links TRBV5-1 to TRBJ2-3; there is no DNA to check the TCRdb D call of TRBD2. The CDR3 is 19 amino acids. CDR1 and CDR2 from the germline V gene are SGHRS and YFSETQ. The CDR3 region is CASSPGLAGGPPNTDTQYF.

This chain joins TRBV6-1 and TRBJ2-5; there is no DNA to check the TCRdb D call of TRBD2. The CDR3 loop spans 15 amino acids. The germline gives CDR1 MNHNS, CDR2 SASEGT. The CDR3 here is CASSRPGGPQETQYF.

This chain links TRBV28 with TRBJ2-3. The CDR3 extends over 14 amino acids. Germline lookup yields CDR1 MDHEN and CDR2 SYDVKM. CDR3 loop: CASSFAGPRDTQYF.

The chain joins TRBV29-1 to TRBJ2-2; as DNA is missing, the TRBD1 call by TCRdb cannot be tested. The germline V gene has CDR1 SQVTM and CDR2 ANQGSEA. The CDR3 has 15 amino acids. CDR3 amino acids: CSVIGDSFGAGELFF.